Below are 26 T cell receptor beta chains sequenced from a single sample in a study of cytomegalovirus exposure and HLA in healthy donors. PCR amplification relied on 60 Vbeta primers (plus 13 Jbeta primers). Produced via immunoSEQ multiplex PCR; TCRdb's table is partial and in-frame only. The table counts about 32,000 clones; approximately 4.8% lies in the top ten. Sequenced input: PBMCs. The origin of the receptors is a female donor in good health and CMV-seronegative.

V is TRBV19 and J is TRBJ2-5; TRBD1 matches at 7 bases. Germline assignment: CDR1 LNHDA and CDR2 SQIVND (reference sequence). CDR3 length equals 14 residues. Trimming removed 8 bases from V and 5 bases from J; junction bases left unmatched: 11. DNA of the CDR3: TGTGCCAGTGGCACCGGGACAGAAACGGAGACCCAGTACTTC. Encoded protein: CASGTGTETETQYF.

The V and J genes are TRBV2 and TRBJ2-7; possible D gene TRBD1, 6 bases. The CDR3 spans 15 residues. Trimming removed 5 bases from V and 2 bases from J, with 16 bases in between. CDR1 and CDR2 (germline): SNHLY, FYNNEI. This CDR3 is CASSPGGGPAYEQYF. CDR3 bases: TGTGCCAGCAGTCCTGGGGGCGGTCCTGCCTACGAGCAGTACTTC.

In DNA form, the CDR3 reads TGTGCCAGCAACCACAGGGGCACGAGCACAGATACGCAGTATTTT. This gives the protein CASNHRGTSTDTQYF. The chain employs TRBV6-6 and TRBJ2-3; 7 bases are shared with TRBD1. Losses at the gene ends were 7 bases for V and 0 bases for J; bases not matched to a gene: 7. Germline values: CDR1 MNHNY, CDR2 SVGAGI (reference sequence). This CDR3 has 15 residues.

The CDR3 DNA follows: TGTGCCAGCAGCTGGGACAGGAACACTGAAGCTTTCTTT. This gives the protein CASSWDRNTEAFF. The chain is built from TRBV7-6 and TRBJ1-1; 7 bases match TRBD1. CDR3 length: 13 residues. With 4 bases clipped from V and 1 base from J, the junction kept 0 bases outside the gene matches. CDR1 and CDR2 (germline): SGHVS, FNYEAQ.

The rearrangement links TRBV7-6 to TRBJ1-3; D is possibly TRBD1 (5 bases). CDR1 and CDR2 (germline): SGHVS, FNYEAQ. Trimming took 1 base from V and 2 from J, leaving 12 bases between them. The CDR3 runs to 16 residues. The CDR3 reads CASSLGGSRTGNTIYF. DNA of the CDR3: TGTGCCAGCAGCTTAGGGGGCTCAAGGACTGGAAACACCATATATTTT.

The CDR3 DNA follows: TGTGCCTGGGCGGGACAGGCTGCCTACAATGAGCAGTTCTTC. It translates to CAWAGQAAYNEQFF. The chain couples TRBV30 to TRBJ2-1, with TRBD1 matching 8 bases. The V and J ends lost 5 bases and 2 bases, in that order; junction bases with no gene match: 5. Looked up from germline, CDR1 is GTSNPN and CDR2 is SVGIG (reference sequence). CDR3 length: 14 residues.

V is TRBV5-1 and J is TRBJ1-6, with 7 nucleotides matching TRBD1. The V gene's germline CDR1 is SGHRS and CDR2 YFSETQ. The V and J ends lost 0 bases and 7 bases, in that order; junction bases with no gene match: 7. The CDR3 spans 16 residues. The CDR3 coding sequence is TGCGCCAGCAGCTTGGGACAGGGCGGCGGGAATTCACCCCTCCACTTT. Residues: CASSLGQGGGNSPLHF.

The chain couples TRBV11-1 to TRBJ1-4, with TRBD1 as a possible D gene (5 bases). Germline V gene data show CDR1 as SGHAT and CDR2 as FQDESV (reference sequence). Trimming shortened V by 3 bases and J by 5 bases, and 10 bases separated the two germline ends. CDR3 size: 14 residues. CDR3: CASSFRQGNEKLFF. In DNA form, the CDR3 reads TGTGCCAGCAGCTTCCGGCAGGGCAATGAAAAACTGTTTTTT. Full variable domain (rest looked up from reference TRBV11-1 and TRBJ1-4): EAEVAQSPRYKITEKSQAVAFWCDPISGHATLYWYRQILGQGPELLVQFQDESVVDDSQLPKDRFSAERLKGVDSTLKIQPAELGDSAMYLCASSFRQGNEKLFFGSGTQLSVL.

CDR3: CASSPASADTQYF. The CDR3 nucleotides read TGTGCCAGTAGTCCCGCCTCCGCGGATACGCAGTATTTT. The chain has TRBV19 and TRBJ2-3, with D hard to call. Germline CDR1 is LNHDA and CDR2 is SQIVND (reference sequence). The ends were cut back, 5 bases at V and 6 bases at J, with 12 bases in the middle. This CDR3 is built from 13 residues.

The chain combines TRBV7-2 with TRBJ2-7; perhaps TRBD1 as D (7 bases). The germline gives CDR1 SGHTA, CDR2 FQGNSA. V was trimmed by 3 bases and J by 2 bases, leaving 14 bases between them. The CDR3 contains 15 residues. CDR3 residues: CASSFTGGQTYEQYF. CDR3 DNA: TGTGCCAGCAGCTTCACCGGGGGACAGACCTACGAGCAGTACTTC.

This chain links TRBV27 with TRBJ2-3; tentatively, D is TRBD1 (5 bases). The CDR3 has 12 residues. The germline gives CDR1 MNHEY, CDR2 SMNVEV (reference sequence). The ends were cut back, 5 bases at V and 3 bases at J, with 6 bases in the middle. CDR3 DNA sequence: TGTGCCAGCAGTCACAGGACAGATACGCAGTATTTT. Protein: CASSHRTDTQYF.

V gene TRBV28 combines with J gene TRBJ1-3; possibly TRBD1 for D (6 bases). Germline V lookup: CDR1 MDHEN, CDR2 SYDVKM. V was pared by 6 bases and J by 0 bases, with 15 bases between. The CDR3 has 16 residues. In DNA, the CDR3 is TGTGCCAGCAGACCACAGGGTTTCGTCTCTGGAAACACCATATATTTT. This translates into CASRPQGFVSGNTIYF.

This sequence joins TRBV7-6 and TRBJ1-1, with D possibly matching TRBD1 (5 bases). The V end lost 5 bases, the J end lost 4 bases, and 14 bases lay between the germline ends. The CDR3 runs to 14 residues. Per the germline V gene, CDR1 is SGHVS and CDR2 is FNYEAQ. DNA of the CDR3: TGTGCCAGCAGCGGGCCTGGGGGGGGCACTGAAGCTTTCTTT. Its translation is CASSGPGGGTEAFF.

The rearrangement links TRBV5-1 to TRBJ1-4; tentative D call: TRBD1 (5 bases). Trimming removed 0 bases from V and 4 bases from J, with 13 bases in between. Germline CDR1 is SGHRS and CDR2 is YFSETQ. The CDR3 loop spans 16 amino acids. Here the CDR3 reads CASSLGPRDYNEKLFF. The CDR3 DNA is TGCGCCAGCAGCTTGGGGCCGAGGGACTATAATGAAAAACTGTTTTTT. The full variable domain, its missing parts supplied by reference TRBV5-1 and TRBJ1-4, is KAGVTQTPRYLIKTRGQQVTLSCSPISGHRSVSWYQQTPGQGLQFLFEYFSETQRNKGNFPGRFSGRQFSNSRSEMNVSTLELGDSALYLCASSLGPRDYNEKLFFGSGTQLSVL.

The rearrangement links TRBV6-5 to TRBJ1-2; no firm D call. Trimming pared 5 bases from V and 5 bases from J, leaving 15 bases between. Germline CDR1 MNHEY, CDR2 SVGAGI. CDR3 length: 14 residues. The CDR3 region has the DNA TGTGCCAGCAGTCAAGACTTGTTTTTGTATGGCTACACCTTC. Translated: CASSQDLFLYGYTF.

The gene calls are TRBV19 and TRBJ1-2; 9 bases are shared with TRBD1. The CDR3 has 13 amino acids. The germline CDR1 and CDR2 sequences are LNHDA and SQIVND (reference sequence). Trimming removed 7 bases from V and 7 bases from J; junction bases left unmatched: 7. The CDR3 sequence: CASNAGQGVGYTF. As DNA, the CDR3 is TGTGCCAGTAACGCGGGACAGGGCGTTGGCTACACCTTC.

The rearrangement links TRBV5-1 to TRBJ1-2; D gene ambiguous. The CDR3 length is 14 residues. Germline CDR1 is SGHRS and CDR2 is YFSETQ. V was trimmed by 0 bases and J by 8 bases, leaving 14 bases between them. For the CDR3, the DNA is TGCGCCAGCAGCTTGGCCGGGAGGGCGCGGGGCTACACCTTC. It is translated as CASSLAGRARGYTF.

V gene TRBV2 combines with J gene TRBJ1-2; weak D call: TRBD1 (5 bases). The V and J ends lost 2 bases and 0 bases respectively, with 13 bases between them. This CDR3 comprises 16 residues. Germline V gene lookup returns CDR1 SNHLY and CDR2 FYNNEI. The CDR3, as DNA: TGTGCCAGCAGTGAAAGGGGAGGTCCCTCTAACTATGGCTACACCTTC. Amino acids: CASSERGGPSNYGYTF.

The chain links TRBV28 to TRBJ1-4; D is perhaps TRBD1 (6 bases). Trimming cost V 8 bases and J 6 bases, with 16 bases left between them. The length of the CDR3 is 14 residues. Germline-derived CDR1 and CDR2 are MDHEN and SYDVKM. The CDR3 spells CASQKQGWDEKLFF. The CDR3 nucleotides are TGTGCCAGCCAAAAACAGGGATGGGATGAAAAACTGTTTTTT.

This rearrangement joins TRBV27 to TRBJ2-7, with D maybe TRBD1 (6 bases). This CDR3 is 14 amino acids long. Trimming left V 8 bases short and J 0 bases short, with 14 bases between. Germline CDR1 and CDR2: MNHEY and SMNVEV (reference sequence). CDR3 residues: CASGYRGGSYEQYF. The CDR3 coding sequence is TGTGCCAGCGGCTATCGAGGGGGCTCCTACGAGCAGTACTTC.

This chain uses TRBV28 with TRBJ1-4, with TRBD1 identical over 8 bases. The length of the CDR3 is 15 residues. The germline V gene has CDR1 MDHEN and CDR2 SYDVKM. The trim removed 6 bases at V and 3 bases at J, leaving 6 bases unmatched. The CDR3 coding sequence is TGTGCCAGCAGCGGGCAGGACAGGGCTAATGAAAAACTGTTTTTT. Amino acids: CASSGQDRANEKLFF.

V usage is TRBV6-4 and J usage is TRBJ2-3; 7 bases line up with TRBD1. With 2 bases clipped from V and 4 bases from J, the junction kept 3 bases outside the gene matches. The germline V gene has CDR1 MRHNA and CDR2 SNTAGT. The CDR3 loop spans 14 amino acids. As DNA, the CDR3 is TGTGCCAGCAGTGACACAGGGGCGGCAGATACGCAGTATTTT. Its translation is CASSDTGAADTQYF.

The chain employs TRBV6-5 and TRBJ1-1; maybe TRBD1 (6 bases). Trimming stripped 6 bases from V and 7 bases from J, with 9 bases between. CDR1 is MNHEY and CDR2 is SVGAGI in the germline V gene. The CDR3 runs 11 residues. The DNA of the CDR3 is TGTGCCAGCAGGACCAGGGGTGAAGCTTTCTTT. Amino acids: CASRTRGEAFF.

The chain joins TRBV25-1 to TRBJ1-6; D remains ambiguous. This CDR3 comprises 16 residues. Germline CDR1 is MGHDK and CDR2 is SYGVNS. Trimming removed 6 bases from V and 0 bases from J, with 12 bases in between. The DNA of the CDR3 is TGTGCCAGCAGCAAATTGGGGAGCTCCTATAATTCACCCCTCCACTTT. It specifies CASSKLGSSYNSPLHF.

The V gene is TRBV5-1, the J gene TRBJ1-2, with D possibly TRBD1 on 6 matching bases. The germline CDR1 and CDR2 sequences are SGHRS and YFSETQ. V was pared by 4 bases and J by 2 bases, with 12 bases between. The CDR3 contains 14 residues. The CDR3 DNA reads TGCGCCAGCAGCGGGTCAGGGGACAACTATGGCTACACCTTC. Translated: CASSGSGDNYGYTF.

V is TRBV5-6 and J is TRBJ1-5; weak D call: TRBD1 (6 bases). V was shortened by 2 bases and J by 5 bases, with 8 bases between the two germline ends. The CDR3 covers 13 residues. The germline CDR1 and CDR2 sequences are SGHDT and YYEEEE. The CDR3 loop is CASSLNRDQPQHF. Here the CDR3 DNA reads TGTGCCAGCAGCTTAAACAGGGATCAGCCCCAGCATTTT.